The present T cell receptor beta chain was sequenced within a study of cytomegalovirus exposure and HLA in healthy donors. Overall study context: A later analysis reported the same platform for the roughly 120 validation repertoires and the approximately 720 first-cohort repertoires.

This clone was picked up a small number of times. TCRdb keeps only in-frame clones here, not all; method: immunoSEQ multiplex PCR. The sample has 250,000 to 400,000 clones, roughly 86% seen once. Germline values: CDR1 SNHLY, CDR2 FYNNEI. V trimming: 6 bases; J trimming: 8 bases; junction bases outside the gene matches: 4. CDR3 length: 13 residues. The chain combines TRBV2 with TRBJ2-2, with 9 bases lining up with TRBD1. The receptor comes from a young man in good health and CMV-seronegative. Specimen: PBMCs. The DNA of the CDR3 is TGTGCCAGCAGAACAGGGGGCAGTGGGGAGCTGTTTTTT. Translating it yields CASRTGGSGELFF.